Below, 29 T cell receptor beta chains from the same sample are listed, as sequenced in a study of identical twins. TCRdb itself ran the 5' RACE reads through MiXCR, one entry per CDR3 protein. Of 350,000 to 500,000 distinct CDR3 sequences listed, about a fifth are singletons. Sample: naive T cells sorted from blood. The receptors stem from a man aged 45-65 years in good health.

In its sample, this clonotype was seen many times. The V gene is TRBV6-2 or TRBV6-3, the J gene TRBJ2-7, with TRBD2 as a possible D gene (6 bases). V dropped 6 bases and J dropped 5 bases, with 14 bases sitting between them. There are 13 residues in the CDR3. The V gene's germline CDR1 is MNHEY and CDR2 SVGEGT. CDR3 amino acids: CASSSIGGNEQYF. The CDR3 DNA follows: TGTGCCAGCAGCTCGATCGGGGGAAACGAGCAGTACTTC.

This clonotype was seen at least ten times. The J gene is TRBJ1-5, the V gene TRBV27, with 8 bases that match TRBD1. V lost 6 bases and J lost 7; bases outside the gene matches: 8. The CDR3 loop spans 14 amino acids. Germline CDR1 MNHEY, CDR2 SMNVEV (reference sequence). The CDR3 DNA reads TGTGCCAGCAGAGGACAGGGTACGAAGCAGCCCCAGCATTTT. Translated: CASRGQGTKQPQHF.

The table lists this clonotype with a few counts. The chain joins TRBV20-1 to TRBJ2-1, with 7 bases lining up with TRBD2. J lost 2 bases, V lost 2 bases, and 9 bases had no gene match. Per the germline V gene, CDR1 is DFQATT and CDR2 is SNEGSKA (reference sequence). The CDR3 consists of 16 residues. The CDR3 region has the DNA TGCAGTGCTAGACGACGAGCGGGGATGACCTACAATGAGCAGTTCTTC. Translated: CSARRRAGMTYNEQFF.

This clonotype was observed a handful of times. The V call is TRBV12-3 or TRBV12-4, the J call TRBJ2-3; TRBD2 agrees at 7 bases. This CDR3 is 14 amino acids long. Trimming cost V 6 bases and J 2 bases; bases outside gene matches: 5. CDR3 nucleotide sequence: TGTGCCAGCAGGGTAAGCGGGGTCACAGATACGCAGTATTTT. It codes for CASRVSGVTDTQYF.

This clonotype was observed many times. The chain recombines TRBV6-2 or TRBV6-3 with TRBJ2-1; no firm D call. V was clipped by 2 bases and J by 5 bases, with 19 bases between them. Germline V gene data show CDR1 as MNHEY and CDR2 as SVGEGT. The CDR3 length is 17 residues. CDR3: CASSYPLVVRKNNEQFF. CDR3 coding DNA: TGTGCCAGCAGTTACCCCCTCGTAGTCCGTAAGAACAATGAGCAGTTCTTC.

CDR3 sequence (DNA): TGCAGTGCTTTAAGACAGGGTGGCACTGAAGCTTTCTTT. This codes for CSALRQGGTEAFF. The chain couples TRBV20-1 to TRBJ1-1; TRBD1 matches at 7 bases. The junction had 7 bases not matched to a gene; V was cut back by 5 bases and J by 4 bases. The CDR3 sequence is 13 residues long. Germline CDR1 and CDR2: DFQATT and SNEGSKA (reference sequence).

CDR3 region: CASSGQGASTEAFF. The DNA for the CDR3 is TGTGCCAGCTCGGGACAGGGGGCGAGTACTGAAGCTTTCTTT. The J gene is TRBJ1-1, the V gene TRBV5-5; TRBD1 matches 12 bases. CDR1 and CDR2 from the germline V gene are SGHKS and YYEKEE (reference sequence). The CDR3 runs 14 residues. V trimming: 7 bases; J trimming: 5 bases; junction bases outside the gene matches: 6.

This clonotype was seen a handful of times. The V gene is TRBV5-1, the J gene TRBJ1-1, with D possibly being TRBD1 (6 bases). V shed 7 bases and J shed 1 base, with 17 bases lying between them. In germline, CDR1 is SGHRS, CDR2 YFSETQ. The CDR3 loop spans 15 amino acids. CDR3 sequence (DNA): TGCGCCAGCCGCCCCGGGGGCGGCGGGAACACTGAAGCTTTCTTT. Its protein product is CASRPGGGGNTEAFF. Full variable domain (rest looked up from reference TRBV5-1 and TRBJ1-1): KAGVTQTPRYLIKTRGQQVTLSCSPISGHRSVSWYQQTPGQGLQFLFEYFSETQRNKGNFPGRFSGRQFSNSRSEMNVSTLELGDSALYLCASRPGGGGNTEAFFGQGTRLTVV.

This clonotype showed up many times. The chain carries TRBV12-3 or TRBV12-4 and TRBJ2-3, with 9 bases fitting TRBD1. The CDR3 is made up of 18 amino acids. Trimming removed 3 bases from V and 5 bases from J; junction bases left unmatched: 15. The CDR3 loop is CASSLGTGWDGGEDTQYF. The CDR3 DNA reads TGTGCCAGCAGTTTGGGGACAGGGTGGGACGGGGGAGAAGATACGCAGTATTTT.

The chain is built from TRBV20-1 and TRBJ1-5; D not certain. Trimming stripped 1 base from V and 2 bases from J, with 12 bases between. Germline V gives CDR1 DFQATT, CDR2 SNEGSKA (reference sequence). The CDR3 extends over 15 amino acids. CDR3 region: CSARASISRNQPQHF. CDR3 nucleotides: TGCAGTGCTAGAGCCTCTATCTCGCGCAATCAGCCCCAGCATTTT.

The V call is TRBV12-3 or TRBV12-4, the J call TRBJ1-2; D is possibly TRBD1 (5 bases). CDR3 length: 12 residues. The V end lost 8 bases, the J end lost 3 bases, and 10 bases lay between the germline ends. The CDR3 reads CASEWGDYGYTF. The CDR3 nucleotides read TGTGCCAGCGAGTGGGGGGACTATGGCTACACCTTC.

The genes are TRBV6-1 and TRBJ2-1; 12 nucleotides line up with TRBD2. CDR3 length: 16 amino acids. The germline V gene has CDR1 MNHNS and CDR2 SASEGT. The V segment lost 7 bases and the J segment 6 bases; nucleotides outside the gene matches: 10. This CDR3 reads CASTKTSGGFSNEQFF. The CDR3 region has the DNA TGTGCCAGCACTAAAACTAGCGGGGGGTTCTCCAATGAGCAGTTCTTC.

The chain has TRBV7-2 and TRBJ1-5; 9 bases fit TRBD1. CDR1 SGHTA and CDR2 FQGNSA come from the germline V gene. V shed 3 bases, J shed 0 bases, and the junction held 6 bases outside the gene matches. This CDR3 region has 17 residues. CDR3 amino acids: CASSFGTGTPSNQPQHF. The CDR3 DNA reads TGTGCCAGCAGCTTCGGGACAGGGACTCCTAGCAATCAGCCCCAGCATTTT.

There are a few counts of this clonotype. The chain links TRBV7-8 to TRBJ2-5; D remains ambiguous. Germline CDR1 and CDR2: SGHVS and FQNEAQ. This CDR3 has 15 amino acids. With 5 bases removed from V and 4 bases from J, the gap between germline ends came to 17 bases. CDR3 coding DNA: TGTGCCAGCAGCCCGTTGCGGCAGATTCCAGAGACCCAGTACTTC. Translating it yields CASSPLRQIPETQYF.

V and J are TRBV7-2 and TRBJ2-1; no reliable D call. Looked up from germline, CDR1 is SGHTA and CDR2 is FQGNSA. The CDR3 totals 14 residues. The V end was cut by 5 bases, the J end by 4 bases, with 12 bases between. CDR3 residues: CASSPLVQYNEQFF. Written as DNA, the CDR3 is TGTGCCAGCAGCCCCCTCGTGCAGTACAATGAGCAGTTCTTC.

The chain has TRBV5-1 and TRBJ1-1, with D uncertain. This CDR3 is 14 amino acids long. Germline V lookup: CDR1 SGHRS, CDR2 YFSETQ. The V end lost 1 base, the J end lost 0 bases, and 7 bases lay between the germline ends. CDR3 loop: CASSLSFMNTEAFF. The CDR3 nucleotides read TGCGCCAGCAGCTTGTCATTTATGAACACTGAAGCTTTCTTT.

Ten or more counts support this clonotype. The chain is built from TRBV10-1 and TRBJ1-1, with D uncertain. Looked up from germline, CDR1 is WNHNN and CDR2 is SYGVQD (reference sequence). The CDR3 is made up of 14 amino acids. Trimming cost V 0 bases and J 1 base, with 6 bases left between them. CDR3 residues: CASSESAGNTEAFF. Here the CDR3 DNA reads TGCGCCAGCAGTGAGTCGGCAGGGAACACTGAAGCTTTCTTT.

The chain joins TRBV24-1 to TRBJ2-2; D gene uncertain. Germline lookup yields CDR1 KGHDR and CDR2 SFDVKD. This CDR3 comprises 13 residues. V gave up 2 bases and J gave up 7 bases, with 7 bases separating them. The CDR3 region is CATSDSGLGELFF. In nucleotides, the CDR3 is TGTGCCACCAGTGATTCCGGGCTCGGGGAGCTGTTTTTT.

The CDR3 here is CASSAIRGSPGTEQYF. The CDR3 nucleotides are TGTGCCAGCAGTGCGATCAGGGGGTCCCCAGGTACCGAGCAGTACTTC. The rearrangement links TRBV6-1 to TRBJ2-7; TRBD1 agrees at 7 bases. Trimming at V came to 4 bases and at J to 6 bases, leaving 15 bases not matched to a gene. The V gene's germline CDR1 is MNHNS and CDR2 SASEGT. The CDR3 spans 16 residues.

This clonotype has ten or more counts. In DNA form, the CDR3 reads TGTGCCAGCAGTGGAGGCAGCAACTATGGCTACACCTTC. Translating gives CASSGGSNYGYTF. The gene calls are TRBV2 and TRBJ1-2; D gene uncertain. The V and J ends lost 4 bases and 2 bases respectively, with 8 bases between them. The CDR3 length is 13 residues. Germline V gene sequence: CDR1 SNHLY, CDR2 FYNNEI.

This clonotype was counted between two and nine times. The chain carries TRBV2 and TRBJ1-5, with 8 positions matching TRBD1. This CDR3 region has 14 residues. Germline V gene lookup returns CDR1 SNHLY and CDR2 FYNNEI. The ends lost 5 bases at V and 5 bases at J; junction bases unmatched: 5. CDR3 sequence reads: CASSPYRGDQPQHF. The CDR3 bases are TGTGCCAGCAGTCCTTACAGGGGGGATCAGCCCCAGCATTTT.

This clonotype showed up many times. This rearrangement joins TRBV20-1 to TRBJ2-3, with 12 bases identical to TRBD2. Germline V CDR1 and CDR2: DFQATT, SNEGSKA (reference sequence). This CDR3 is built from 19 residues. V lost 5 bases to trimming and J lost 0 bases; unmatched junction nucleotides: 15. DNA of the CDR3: TGCAGTGCTCGAGTGGTTGGACTAGCGGGACCCTCTAGCACAGATACGCAGTATTTT. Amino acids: CSARVVGLAGPSSTDTQYF.

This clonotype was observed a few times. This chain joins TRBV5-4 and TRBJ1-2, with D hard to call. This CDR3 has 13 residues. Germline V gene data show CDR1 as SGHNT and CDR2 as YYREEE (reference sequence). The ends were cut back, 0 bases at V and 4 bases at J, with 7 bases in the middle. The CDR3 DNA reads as TGTGCCAGCAGCTTGGTGGGGAGCTATGGCTACACCTTC. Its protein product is CASSLVGSYGYTF.

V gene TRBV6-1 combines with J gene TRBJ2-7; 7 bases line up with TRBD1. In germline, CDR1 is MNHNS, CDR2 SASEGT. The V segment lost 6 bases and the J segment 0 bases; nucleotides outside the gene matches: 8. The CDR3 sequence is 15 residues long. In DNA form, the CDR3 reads TGTGCCAGCAGGGCCGGGACAGAGAGCTCCTACGAGCAGTACTTC. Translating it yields CASRAGTESSYEQYF.

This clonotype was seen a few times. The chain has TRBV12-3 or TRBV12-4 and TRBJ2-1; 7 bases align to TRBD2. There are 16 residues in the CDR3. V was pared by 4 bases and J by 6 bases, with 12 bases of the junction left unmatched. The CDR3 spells CASSWLGGSEINEQFF. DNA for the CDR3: TGTGCCAGCAGTTGGCTTGGCGGGAGCGAGATCAATGAGCAGTTCTTC.

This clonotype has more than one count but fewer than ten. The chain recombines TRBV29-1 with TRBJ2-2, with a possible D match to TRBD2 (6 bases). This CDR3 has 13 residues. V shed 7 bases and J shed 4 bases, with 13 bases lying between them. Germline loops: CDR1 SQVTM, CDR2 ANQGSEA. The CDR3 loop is CSGAGRFTGELFF. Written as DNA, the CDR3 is TGCAGCGGGGCGGGACGGTTCACCGGGGAGCTGTTTTTT.

CDR3 sequence: CASSLAFGGGVSYNEQFF. CDR3 sequence (DNA): TGCGCCAGCAGCTTGGCGTTCGGCGGGGGGGTGTCCTACAATGAGCAGTTCTTC. The J gene is TRBJ2-1, the V gene TRBV5-1; 9 nucleotides align to TRBD2. The CDR3 consists of 18 residues. The junction had 8 bases not matched to a gene; V was cut back by 0 bases and J by 1 base. The germline V gene has CDR1 SGHRS and CDR2 YFSETQ.

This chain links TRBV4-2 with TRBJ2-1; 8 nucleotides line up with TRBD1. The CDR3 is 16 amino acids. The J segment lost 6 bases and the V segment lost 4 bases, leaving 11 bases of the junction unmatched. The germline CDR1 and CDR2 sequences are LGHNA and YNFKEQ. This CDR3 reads CASSPQDRDGFNEQFF. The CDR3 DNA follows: TGTGCCAGCAGCCCCCAGGACAGGGATGGATTCAATGAGCAGTTCTTC.

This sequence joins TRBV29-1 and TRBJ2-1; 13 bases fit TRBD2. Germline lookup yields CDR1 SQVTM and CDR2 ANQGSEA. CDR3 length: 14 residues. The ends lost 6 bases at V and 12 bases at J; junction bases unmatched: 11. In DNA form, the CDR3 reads TGCAGCGTCCACCCGGGACTAGCGGGATTACGGCAGTTCTTC. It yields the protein CSVHPGLAGLRQFF.